The 12 T cell receptor beta chains below come from one sample, sequenced in a study of identical twins. MiXCR, run by TCRdb on the 5' RACE reads, gives a single entry per CDR3 protein. This sample has some 710,000 distinct CDR3 sequences, with 5.5% to 6.5% found just once. Material: naive T cells sorted from blood. The source is a man in his late teens or twenties in good health.

This clonotype was counted ten times or more. This sequence joins TRBV10-3 and TRBJ2-5; D is perhaps TRBD2 (6 bases). The germline gives CDR1 ENHRY, CDR2 SYGVKD. The CDR3 runs 12 residues. Deletions cut 8 bases from V and 5 bases from J, with 12 bases between. CDR3 bases: TGTGCCATCGGGTCTGGGGGGGAGACCCAGTACTTC. It yields the protein CAIGSGGETQYF.

The chain joins TRBV4-2 to TRBJ2-2, with D unclear. Germline values: CDR1 LGHNA, CDR2 YNFKEQ. V lost 1 base and J lost 4, with 16 bases in between. The CDR3 spans 17 residues. CDR3 sequence: CASSQVTPRSGTGELFF. The CDR3 DNA reads as TGTGCCAGCAGCCAAGTTACTCCCCGATCTGGCACCGGGGAGCTGTTTTTT.

This clonotype appeared many times. CDR3 region: CAWSPQGNQPQHF. The CDR3, as DNA: TGTGCCTGGTCACCGCAGGGCAATCAGCCCCAGCATTTT. J is TRBJ1-5 and V is TRBV30; D is uncertain. CDR1 and CDR2 from the germline V gene are GTSNPN and SVGIG (reference sequence). The CDR3 extends over 13 amino acids. V was pared by 5 bases and J by 2 bases, with 10 bases between. Full variable domain (rest looked up from reference TRBV30 and TRBJ1-5): SQTIHQWPATLVQPVGSPLSLECTVEGTSNPNLYWYRQAAGRGLQLLFYSVGIGQISSEVPQNLSASRPQDRQFILSSKKLLLSDSGFYLCAWSPQGNQPQHFGDGTRLSIL.

This clonotype occurred many times. This chain joins TRBV9 and TRBJ2-1, with TRBD2 matching 15 bases. J gave up 8 bases and V 3 bases, and 3 bases lay outside the gene matches. Germline assignment: CDR1 SGDLS and CDR2 YYNGEE. This CDR3 has 15 residues. The CDR3 loop is CASSGGLAGGDEQFF. The CDR3 region has the DNA TGTGCCAGCAGCGGAGGACTAGCGGGAGGGGATGAGCAGTTCTTC. The complete variable domain, with remaining parts taken from reference TRBV9 and TRBJ2-1, reads DSGVTQTPKHLITATGQRVTLRCSPRSGDLSVYWYQQSLDQGLQFLIQYYNGEERAKGNILERFSAQQFPDLHSELNLSSLELGDSALYFCASSGGLAGGDEQFFGPGTRLTVL.

This clonotype has ten or more counts. The chain links TRBV24-1 to TRBJ1-2; no clear D. This CDR3 is built from 13 residues. CDR1 is KGHDR, CDR2 SFDVKD, per germline. The V and J ends lost 9 bases and 4 bases respectively, with 14 bases between them. The CDR3 is CATQNGSRYGYTF. CDR3 DNA: TGTGCCACCCAGAACGGGAGCCGCTATGGCTACACCTTC.

This clonotype was seen more than once but under ten times. The chain links TRBV9 to TRBJ2-1, with 16 positions matching TRBD2. Germline CDR1 is SGDLS and CDR2 is YYNGEE. The CDR3 is made up of 15 amino acids. V gave up 4 bases and J gave up 16 bases; unmatched junction bases: 11. The CDR3 loop is CASSPHPGTSGGAFF. CDR3 DNA sequence: TGTGCCAGCAGCCCGCATCCCGGGACTAGCGGGGGGGCCTTCTTC.

A note on this clonotype: A junction end diverges from the germline sequence, so it may reflect a read error. The chain combines TRBV4-3 with TRBJ2-1; no definite D call. This CDR3 comprises 15 residues. Germline CDR1 and CDR2: LGHNA and YSLEER. The CDR3 spells CASGQEVLSYNEQFF. The CDR3 region has the DNA TGCGCCAGCGGCCAAGAGGTACTCTCCTACAATGAGCAGTTCTTC.

The sample holds many counts of this clonotype. The V and J genes are TRBV10-3 and TRBJ2-1; D is unresolved. V lost 2 bases and J 5 bases, leaving 1 base between the germline ends. The germline V gene has CDR1 ENHRY and CDR2 SYGVKD. This CDR3 region has 11 residues. This chain's CDR3 is CAISEDNEQFF. CDR3 nucleotide sequence: TGTGCCATCAGTGAGGACAATGAGCAGTTCTTC.

There are many counts of this clonotype. The chain joins TRBV7-2 to TRBJ2-3, with D possibly being TRBD2 (6 bases). Germline CDR1 SGHTA, CDR2 FQGNSA. The CDR3 consists of 15 residues. Trimming shortened V by 5 bases and J by 2 bases, and 14 bases separated the two germline ends. The chain's CDR3 is CASSPFRGTTDTQYF. In nucleotides, the CDR3 is TGTGCCAGCAGCCCCTTTCGGGGGACCACAGATACGCAGTATTTT.

Many counts were recorded for this clonotype. The CDR3: CASSAYLATDTQYF. The CDR3 region has the DNA TGTGCCAGCAGTGCCTATCTTGCCACAGATACGCAGTATTTT. V is TRBV12-3 or TRBV12-4 and J is TRBJ2-3; no clear D gene. V was trimmed by 5 bases and J by 2 bases, leaving 11 bases between them. The CDR3 extends over 14 amino acids.

The chain combines TRBV15 with TRBJ1-1; D may be TRBD1 (5 bases). Germline-derived CDR1 and CDR2 are LNHNV and YYDKDF (reference sequence). There are 15 residues in the CDR3. Trimming took off 1 base at V and 3 bases at J, with 12 bases between the two ends. The CDR3 DNA reads TGTGCCACCAGCAGAGTTGGGGGGGGGGACACTGAAGCTTTCTTT. Residues: CATSRVGGGDTEAFF.

J is TRBJ2-2 and V is TRBV12-3 or TRBV12-4; D is unresolved. The CDR3 is 13 amino acids. Trimming pared 5 bases from V and 6 bases from J, leaving 10 bases between. The CDR3 loop is CASSPHYPGELFF. For the CDR3, the DNA is TGTGCCAGCAGTCCCCATTACCCCGGGGAGCTGTTTTTT.